The next 3 T cell receptor beta chains were all read from a single sample in a study of neurological immune-mediated disorders. Specified time point: longitudinal time-point 2. TCRdb independently ran MiXCR on the 5' RACE reads; one entry per CDR3 protein. The data hold tens of thousands of distinct CDR3 sequences, with roughly an eighth observed a single time. The sequencing sample was made of PBMCs. The receptors derive from a middle-aged woman in good health.

This clonotype has a count of ten or more. The chain joins TRBV7-9 to TRBJ2-1; D assignment may be TRBD1 or TRBD2 (5 bases each). The germline gives CDR1 SEHNR, CDR2 FQNEAQ (reference sequence). The V end lost 5 bases, the J end lost 4 bases, and 15 bases lay between the germline ends. There are 15 residues in the CDR3. DNA of the CDR3: TGTGCCAGCAGCCCGCCGGGACGGTTGTACAATGAGCAGTTCTTC. This codes for CASSPPGRLYNEQFF.

This clonotype has a count of ten or more. The rearrangement joins TRBV4-3 to TRBJ2-7, with no clear D. The CDR3 is 14 residues long. The ends were cut back, 0 bases at V and 3 bases at J, with 9 bases in the middle. Germline CDR1 reads LGHNA; CDR2 reads YSLEER. CDR3 in DNA: TGCGCCAGCAGCCAAGATATGTCATACTACGAGCAGTACTTC. Translated: CASSQDMSYYEQYF.

This clonotype was seen at least ten times. CDR3 sequence (DNA): TGTGCCAGCAGCTTAGCGGGGCGAGAGGAGTACTTC. It is translated as CASSLAGREEYF. The chain links TRBV7-8 to TRBJ2-5, with a possible D match to TRBD1 (5 bases). The CDR3 extends over 12 amino acids. The V gene's germline CDR1 is SGHVS and CDR2 FQNEAQ. The V end was cut by 0 bases, the J end by 12 bases, with 11 bases between.